This T cell receptor beta chain was identified during a study of identical twins. TCRdb recomputed calls from the 5' RACE reads with MiXCR, one row per CDR3 protein. There are more than 650,000 distinct CDR3 sequences in the sample; approximately 6.1% occur only once, and roughly 1.6% lies in the top ten. V lost 1 base to trimming and J lost 4 bases, with 7 bases between them. The CDR3 is made up of 13 amino acids. Germline assignment: CDR1 LNHNV and CDR2 YYDKDF (reference sequence). This receptor was taken from a man between 18 and 29 years old in good health. The sequencing input was naive T cells sorted from blood. The J gene is TRBJ1-1, the V gene TRBV15; D gene ambiguous. The CDR3 DNA sequence: TGTGCCACCAGCAGAGTGAGCCCCACTGAAGCTTTCTTT. Amino acid sequence: CATSRVSPTEAFF. The full variable domain, with the rest looked up from reference TRBV15 and TRBJ1-1, is DAMVIQNPRYQVTQFGKPVTLSCSQTLNHNVMYWYQQKSSQAPKLLFHYYDKDFNNEADTPDNFQSRRPNTSFCFLDIRSPGLGDTAMYLCATSRVSPTEAFFGQGTRLTVV.